These 21 T cell receptor beta chains originate from one sample sequenced in a study of T cells in Graves' hyperthyroidism and ophthalmopathy. RNA transcripts provided the source from which TCR beta CDR3 regions were amplified. During a first-round RT-PCR of the TCR CDR3, the HTBI primer set was used. A single record per CDR3 protein comes from TCRdb applying MiXCR to the multiplex PCR reads. Here the sample spans about 480,000 distinct CDR3 sequences, about 15% being singletons. The sequenced sample was blood. The source is a woman in her late teens or twenties with Graves' hyperthyroidism.

This clonotype was seen ten or more times. This chain connects TRBV25-1 to TRBJ1-1; D remains ambiguous. Trimming took 0 bases from V and 3 from J, leaving 8 bases between them. Germline V CDR1 and CDR2: MGHDK, SYGVNS. This CDR3 spans 14 amino acids. The CDR3 bases are TGTGCCAGCAGTGAATATGGGGTTGACACTGAAGCTTTCTTT. It specifies CASSEYGVDTEAFF.

V usage is TRBV6-6 and J usage is TRBJ2-1; D may be TRBD2 (6 bases). From germline, CDR1 is MNHNY and CDR2 SVGAGI (reference sequence). V was clipped by 1 base and J by 12 bases, with 7 bases between them. CDR3 length equals 11 residues. CDR3 amino acids: CASSYLGGQFF. The DNA of the CDR3 is TGTGCCAGCAGTTACTTGGGGGGGCAGTTCTTC.

This clonotype was observed many times. This chain connects TRBV6-2 or TRBV6-3 to TRBJ2-1, with 9 bases matching TRBD2. This CDR3 is built from 14 residues. The trim removed 7 bases at V and 7 bases at J, leaving 8 bases unmatched. The germline CDR1 and CDR2 sequences are MNHEY and SVGEGT. The CDR3 spells CASKSAGGLNEQFF. The CDR3 DNA follows: TGTGCCAGCAAGTCGGCGGGAGGGCTGAATGAGCAGTTCTTC.

Many counts were recorded for this clonotype. The rearrangement links TRBV12-3 or TRBV12-4 to TRBJ2-3, with D possibly TRBD2 on 7 matching bases. Trimming took 6 bases from V and 11 from J, leaving 15 bases between them. The CDR3 spans 12 residues. The CDR3 DNA is TGTGCCAGCAGCCGTCCGGGGGGACAGCAGTATTTT. The encoded protein is CASSRPGGQQYF.

The chain joins TRBV27 to TRBJ2-1; 15 nucleotides agree with TRBD2. The CDR3 runs 19 residues. V was clipped by 5 bases and J by 0 bases; unmatched bases: 8. CDR1 is MNHEY and CDR2 is SMNVEV in the germline V gene (reference sequence). The CDR3 region is CASSETGTSGRSSYNEQFF. For the CDR3, the DNA is TGTGCCAGCAGTGAAACCGGGACTAGCGGGAGGAGCTCCTACAATGAGCAGTTCTTC.

In the case of this clonotype: This may stem from a read error, because a much larger clone lies one nucleotide away. The J gene is TRBJ2-7, the V gene TRBV7-2; maybe TRBD2 (5 bases). Looked up from germline, CDR1 is SGHTA and CDR2 is FQGNSA. This CDR3 contains 13 residues. The germline V and J ends were trimmed by 1 base and 7 bases, with 11 bases remaining between them. CDR3 amino acids: CASSLVDRDEQYF. The CDR3 DNA follows: TGTGCCAGCAGCTTAGTCGACCGGGATGAGCAGTACTTC.

This clonotype was observed many times. This chain connects TRBV6-5 to TRBJ2-1; 11 bases are a match to TRBD2. The CDR3 sequence is 15 residues long. The V and J ends lost 2 bases and 8 bases, in that order; junction bases with no gene match: 5. Germline lookup yields CDR1 MNHEY and CDR2 SVGAGI. Here the CDR3 reads CASSYKGLAGHEQFF. CDR3 DNA sequence: TGTGCCAGCAGTTACAAAGGACTAGCGGGCCATGAGCAGTTCTTC.

The rearrangement links TRBV19 to TRBJ2-7; no clear D. The CDR3 extends over 9 amino acids. Germline V gives CDR1 LNHDA, CDR2 SQIVND (reference sequence). The V gene lost 6 bases and the J gene lost 5 bases, with 2 bases spanning the gap. The CDR3 DNA sequence: TGTGCCAGTAGGGACGAGCAGTACGTC. As protein: CASRDEQYV.

This clonotype has ten or more counts. The chain links TRBV6-5 to TRBJ2-7; D possibly corresponds to TRBD2 (5 bases). Trimming took 0 bases from V and 3 from J, leaving 9 bases between them. CDR1 is MNHEY and CDR2 is SVGAGI in the germline V gene. CDR3 length: 14 amino acids. The CDR3 sequence is CASSYSKGDYEQYV. CDR3 nucleotides: TGTGCCAGCAGTTACTCGAAGGGAGACTACGAGCAGTACGTC.

The rearrangement uses TRBV5-4 and TRBJ2-7; 9 nucleotides agree with TRBD2. Germline V CDR1 and CDR2: SGHNT, YYREEE (reference sequence). The junction had 8 bases not matched to a gene; V was cut back by 1 base and J by 6 bases. CDR3 size: 15 residues. CDR3 nucleotides: TGTGCCAGCAGCTTGTTGCGCGGGAGGGCCGGCGAGCAGTACTTC. Encoded protein: CASSLLRGRAGEQYF.

There are many counts of this clonotype. The chain employs TRBV6-1 and TRBJ1-1; 9 bases align to TRBD1. Germline V CDR1 and CDR2: MNHNS, SASEGT. J was trimmed by 4 bases and V by 5 bases; bases with no gene match: 5. The CDR3 is 14 amino acids. CDR3: CASSYRDRATEAFF. Written as DNA, the CDR3 is TGTGCCAGCAGTTACCGGGACAGGGCCACTGAAGCTTTCTTT.

The sample holds a few counts of this clonotype. The J gene is TRBJ2-7, the V gene TRBV6-2 or TRBV6-3; D possibly corresponds to TRBD2 (5 bases). Germline-derived CDR1 and CDR2 are MNHEY and SVGEGT. This CDR3 region has 13 residues. This CDR3 is CGSSYGIQYEQYV. The CDR3 DNA is TGTGGCAGCAGCTACGGGATACAATACGAGCAGTACGTC.

In regard to this clonotype: A single base separates this from a much larger clone, so it may be a read error. The chain combines TRBV14 with TRBJ1-2; 10 bases agree with TRBD1. CDR1 is SGHDN and CDR2 is FVKESK in the germline V gene. The CDR3 contains 14 residues. In nucleotides, the CDR3 is TGTGCCAGCAGCCCGACAGGGGGCGACTATAGCTACACCTTC. Translating gives CASSPTGGDYSYTF.

This clonotype was detected ten times or more. The rearrangement joins TRBV6-1 to TRBJ2-7; possibly TRBD1 for D (6 bases). Germline V gene sequence: CDR1 MNHNS, CDR2 SASEGT. The CDR3 is made up of 14 amino acids. V lost 7 bases and J 2 bases, leaving 15 bases between the germline ends. CDR3 DNA sequence: TGTGCCAGCACCGAGACCTCAGGGGCCTACGAGCAGTACGTC. Translated, it gives CASTETSGAYEQYV.

This clonotype was seen a few times. V usage is TRBV10-3 and J usage is TRBJ1-3; 9 bases agree with TRBD1. With 9 bases clipped from V and 5 bases from J, the junction kept 8 bases outside the gene matches. The CDR3 spans 14 residues. CDR1 and CDR2 from the germline V gene are ENHRY and SYGVKD. The chain's CDR3 is CAITGTGTRNTIYF. The CDR3, as DNA: TGTGCCATTACCGGGACAGGGACCCGAAACACCATATATTTT.

Many counts were recorded for this clonotype. The rearrangement uses TRBV12-3 or TRBV12-4 and TRBJ2-1; D is perhaps TRBD2 (6 bases). CDR3 length: 15 amino acids. The V end was cut by 4 bases, the J end by 7 bases, with 17 bases between. CDR3 DNA: TGTGCCAGCAGTTGGGCCCTGTTTGGGGGGAATGAGCAGTTCTTC. It yields the protein CASSWALFGGNEQFF.

The chain recombines TRBV6-1 with TRBJ1-5; no clear D. Germline loops: CDR1 MNHNS, CDR2 SASEGT. The V gene lost 5 bases and the J gene lost 9 bases, with 17 bases spanning the gap. The CDR3 consists of 14 residues. The CDR3 reads CASSPDGPRLPQHF. Written as DNA, the CDR3 is TGTGCCAGCAGTCCGGACGGTCCCCGGCTGCCCCAGCATTTT.

This clonotype showed up many times. The rearrangement joins TRBV5-8 to TRBJ1-6, with 8 bases fitting TRBD1. The CDR3 loop spans 16 amino acids. Germline V CDR1 and CDR2: SGHTS, YDEGEE. Unmatched junction bases numbered 5, after V lost 0 bases and J lost 6 bases. The CDR3 protein is CASSLDRQGRNSPLHF. CDR3 nucleotide sequence: TGTGCCAGCAGCTTGGACCGACAGGGGCGTAATTCACCCCTCCACTTT.

This clonotype was seen at least ten times. The CDR3 DNA is TGTGCCACCAGTGATCCCGGGACAGGAGCTTCTGGGGCCAACGTCCTGACTTTC. Translating it yields CATSDPGTGASGANVLTF. The rearrangement joins TRBV24-1 to TRBJ2-6; 8 nucleotides agree with TRBD1. The CDR3 is 18 residues long. V was clipped by 3 bases and J by 1 base; unmatched bases: 7. Germline values: CDR1 KGHDR, CDR2 SFDVKD.

The rearrangement uses TRBV5-1 and TRBJ2-7, with TRBD2 matching 11 bases. Germline V gives CDR1 SGHRS, CDR2 YFSETQ. The V segment lost 0 bases and the J segment 7 bases; nucleotides outside the gene matches: 6. The CDR3 consists of 15 residues. CDR3 bases: TGCGCCAGCAGCTTGGTAGCGGGAGGGTCTGATGAGCAGTACTTC. Amino acid sequence: CASSLVAGGSDEQYF.

This clonotype was observed a handful of times. The chain employs TRBV27 and TRBJ2-5; 9 bases are shared with TRBD2. Germline V gene data show CDR1 as MNHEY and CDR2 as SMNVEV (reference sequence). The CDR3 is 17 amino acids. V lost 6 bases and J lost 5; bases outside the gene matches: 16. Here the CDR3 DNA reads TGTGCCAGCAGCCAGGGGACTAGCCGCCCCGGGGTGGAGACCCAGTACTTC. It codes for CASSQGTSRPGVETQYF.